This TCR beta chain was found in a study of blood T cell repertoires in COVID-19. Study-wide background: Researchers got acute and convalescent COVID-19 samples from the United States, Italy and Spain. In each case, the material was cDNA or gDNA derived from T cells, B-cell-depleted T cells, or PBMCs.

The CDR3 is 14 residues long. Germline V gives CDR1 LNHDA, CDR2 SQIVND (reference sequence). Trimming cost V 3 bases and J 2 bases; bases outside gene matches: 2. How the authors handled the data: The assay estimated nucleated cells by amplifying reference gene primers. TCRdb keeps only in-frame clones here, not all; method: immunoSEQ multiplex PCR. The V and J calls and clone size are taken from that table; D and trimming were inferred from the DNA. The data hold roughly 250,000 clones, with around 81% observed a single time. This TCR was sampled from a woman aged 55-70 years with active or convalescent COVID-19. V usage is TRBV19 and J usage is TRBJ2-7; 9 bases map to TRBD2. Source material: peripheral blood. As DNA, the CDR3 is TGTGCCAGTAGTATCCAGCGGGGGGCCTACGAGCAGTACTTC. This translates into CASSIQRGAYEQYF.